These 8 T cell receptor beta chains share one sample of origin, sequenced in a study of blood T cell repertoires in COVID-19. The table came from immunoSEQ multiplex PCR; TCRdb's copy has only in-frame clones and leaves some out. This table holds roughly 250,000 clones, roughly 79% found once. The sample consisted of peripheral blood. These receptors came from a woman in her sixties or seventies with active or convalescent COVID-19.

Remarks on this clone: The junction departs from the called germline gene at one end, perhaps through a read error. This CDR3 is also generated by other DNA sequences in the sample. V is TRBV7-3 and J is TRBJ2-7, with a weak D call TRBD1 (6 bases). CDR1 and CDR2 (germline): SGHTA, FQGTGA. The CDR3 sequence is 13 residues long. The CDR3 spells CASSASQGYEQYF. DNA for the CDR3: TGCGCCAGCAGCGCATCACAGGGCTACGAGCAGTACTTC. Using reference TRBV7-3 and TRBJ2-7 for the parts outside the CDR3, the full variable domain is GAGVSQTPSNKVTEKGKYVELRCDPISGHTALYWYRQSLGQGPEFLIYFQGTGAADDSGLPNDRFFAVRPEGSVSTLKIQRTERGDSAVYLCASSASQGYEQYFGPGTRLTVT.

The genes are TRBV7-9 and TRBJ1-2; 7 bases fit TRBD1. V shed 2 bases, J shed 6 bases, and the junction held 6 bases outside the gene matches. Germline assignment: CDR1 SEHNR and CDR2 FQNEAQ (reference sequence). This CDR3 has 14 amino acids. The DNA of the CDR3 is TGTGCCAGCAGCTTACAGACGACAGGGAATGGCTACACCTTC. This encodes CASSLQTTGNGYTF.

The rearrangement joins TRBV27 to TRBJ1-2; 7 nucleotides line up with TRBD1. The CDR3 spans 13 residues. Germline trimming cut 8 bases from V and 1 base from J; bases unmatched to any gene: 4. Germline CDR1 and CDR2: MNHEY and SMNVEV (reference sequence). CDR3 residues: CASSPGGNYGYTF. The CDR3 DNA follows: TGTGCCAGCTCCCCAGGGGGTAACTATGGCTACACCTTC.

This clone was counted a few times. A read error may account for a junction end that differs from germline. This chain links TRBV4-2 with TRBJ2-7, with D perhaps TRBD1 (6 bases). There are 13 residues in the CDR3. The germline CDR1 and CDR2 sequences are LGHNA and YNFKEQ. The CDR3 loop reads CASSKERGYEQYF. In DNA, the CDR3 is TGTGCCAGCAGCAAAGAGAGGGGGTACGAGCAGTACTTC.

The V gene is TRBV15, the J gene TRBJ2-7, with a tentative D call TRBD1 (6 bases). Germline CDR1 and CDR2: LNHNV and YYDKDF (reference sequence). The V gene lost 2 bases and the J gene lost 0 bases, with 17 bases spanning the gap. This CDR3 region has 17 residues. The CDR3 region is CATSRPETGPNSYEQYF. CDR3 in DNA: TGTGCCACCAGCAGACCTGAAACAGGGCCGAACTCCTACGAGCAGTACTTC.

The CDR3 sequence is CASSHPTGTSAGAQYF. In DNA form, the CDR3 reads TGTGCCAGCAGCCACCCTACCGGGACTAGCGCGGGGGCCCAGTACTTC. The V call is TRBV27, the J call TRBJ2-5; 10 positions match TRBD2. With 6 bases clipped from V and 9 bases from J, the junction kept 16 bases outside the gene matches. The length of the CDR3 is 16 residues. Germline V CDR1 and CDR2: MNHEY, SMNVEV (reference sequence).

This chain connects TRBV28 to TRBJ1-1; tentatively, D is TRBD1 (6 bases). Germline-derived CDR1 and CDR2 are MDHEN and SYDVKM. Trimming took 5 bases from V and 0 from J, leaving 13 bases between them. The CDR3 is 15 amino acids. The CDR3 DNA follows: TGTGCCAGCAGTCCTCCCGGGACACTGAACACTGAAGCTTTCTTT. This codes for CASSPPGTLNTEAFF.

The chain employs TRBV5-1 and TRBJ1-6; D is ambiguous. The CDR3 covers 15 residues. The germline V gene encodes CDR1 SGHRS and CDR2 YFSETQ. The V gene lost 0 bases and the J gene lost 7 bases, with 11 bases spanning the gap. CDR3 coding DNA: TGCGCCAGCAGCTTGGACGGACTGATAAATTCACCCCTCCACTTT. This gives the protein CASSLDGLINSPLHF.